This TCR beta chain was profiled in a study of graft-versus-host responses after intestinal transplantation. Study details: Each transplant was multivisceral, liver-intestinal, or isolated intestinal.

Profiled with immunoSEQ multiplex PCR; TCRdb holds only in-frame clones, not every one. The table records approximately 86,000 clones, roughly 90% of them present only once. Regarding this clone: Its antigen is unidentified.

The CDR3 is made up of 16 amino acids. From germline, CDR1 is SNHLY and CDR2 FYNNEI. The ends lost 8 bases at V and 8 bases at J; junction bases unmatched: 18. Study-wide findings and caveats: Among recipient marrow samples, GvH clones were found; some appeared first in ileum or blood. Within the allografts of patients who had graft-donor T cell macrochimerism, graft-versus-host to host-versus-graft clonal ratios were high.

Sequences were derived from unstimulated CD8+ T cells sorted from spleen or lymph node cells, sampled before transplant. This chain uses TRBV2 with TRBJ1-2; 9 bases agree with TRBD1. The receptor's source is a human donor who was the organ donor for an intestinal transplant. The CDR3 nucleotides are TGTGCCAGCTACTACTCGGACAGGGGATATTGGGAGGGCTACACCTTC. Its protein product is CASYYSDRGYWEGYTF.